Sequencing of this TCR beta chain was carried out in a study of cytomegalovirus exposure and HLA in healthy donors. Assay used: immunoSEQ multiplex PCR; TCRdb lists only in-frame clones, some missing. This sample has tens of thousands of clones; 94% occur once, and the top ten carry over 1.2%. The V segment lost 5 bases and the J segment 5 bases; nucleotides outside the gene matches: 13. From germline, CDR1 is SGHVS and CDR2 FQNEAQ. The CDR3 spans 16 residues. Sequenced sample: PBMCs. V gene TRBV7-8 combines with J gene TRBJ2-5, with TRBD1 identical over 8 bases. The sequence came from a man between 18 and 35 years old in good health and CMV-seropositive. The CDR3 reads CASSKNQGARWETQYF. The CDR3 DNA reads TGTGCCAGCAGCAAAAATCAGGGGGCGCGGTGGGAGACCCAGTACTTC.